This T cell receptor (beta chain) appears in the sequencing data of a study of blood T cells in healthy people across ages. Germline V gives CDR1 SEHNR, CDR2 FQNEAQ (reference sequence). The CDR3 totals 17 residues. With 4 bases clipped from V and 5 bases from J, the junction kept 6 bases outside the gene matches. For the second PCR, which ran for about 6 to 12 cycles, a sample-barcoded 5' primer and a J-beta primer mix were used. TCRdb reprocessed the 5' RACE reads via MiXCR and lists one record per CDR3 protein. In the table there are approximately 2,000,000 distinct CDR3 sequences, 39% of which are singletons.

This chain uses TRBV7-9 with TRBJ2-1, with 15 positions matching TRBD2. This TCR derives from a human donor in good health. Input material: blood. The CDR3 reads CASSSDRTSGGDNEQFF. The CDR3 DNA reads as TGTGCCAGCAGCTCCGACCGGACTAGCGGGGGGGACAATGAGCAGTTCTTC.